The T cell receptor (beta chain) under discussion was sequenced for a study of response to subunit inactivated influenza vaccine. One entry per CDR3 protein, called by TCRdb with MiXCR from the RT-PCR reads. This table holds about 570,000 distinct CDR3 sequences, about 11% found once. Trimming pared 0 bases from V and 3 bases from J, leaving 12 bases between. CDR1 and CDR2 from the germline V gene are LGHNA and YNFKEQ. This CDR3 is 15 amino acids long. This clonotype appeared many times. These same records also appear under a second study, on T cells expressing NK-cell markers. That study adds: cDNA encoding TCR beta was synthesized via 5'RACE template switching incorporating UMIs.

Sequenced here: PBMCs from blood, sampled on the day of vaccination. The TCR originated in a man between 45 and 60 years old who received an inactivated influenza vaccine. This chain connects TRBV4-2 to TRBJ2-7; D possibly corresponds to TRBD1 (5 bases). The CDR3 nucleotides are TGTGCCAGCAGCCAAGAACAGGTTTCCTACTACGAGCAGTACTTC. Its translation: CASSQEQVSYYEQYF.